This T cell receptor (beta chain) is from a study of T-cell reconstitution after alpha-beta-depleted transplantation in children. Construction of the TCRbeta library involved unique molecular identifiers. MiXCR, run by TCRdb on the PCR reads, gives a single entry per CDR3 protein. This sample yields some 340,000 distinct CDR3 sequences, of which around 10% are seen a single time; approximately 2.3% belongs to the top ten. This clonotype appeared a few times. This CDR3 region has 15 residues. CDR1 is SGHKS, CDR2 YYEKEE, per germline (reference sequence). Trimming pared 4 bases from V and 0 bases from J, leaving 12 bases between.

The genes are TRBV5-5 and TRBJ2-3; D is undetermined. The clonotype originates from a human donor who donated a stem cell graft to a child with acute lymphoblastic leukemia. The source material was PBMCs from the stem cell graft donor, sampled from the stem cell graft. CDR3 bases: TGTGCCAGCAGCGATGAGGCTCGTAGCACAGATACGCAGTATTTT. This gives the protein CASSDEARSTDTQYF.